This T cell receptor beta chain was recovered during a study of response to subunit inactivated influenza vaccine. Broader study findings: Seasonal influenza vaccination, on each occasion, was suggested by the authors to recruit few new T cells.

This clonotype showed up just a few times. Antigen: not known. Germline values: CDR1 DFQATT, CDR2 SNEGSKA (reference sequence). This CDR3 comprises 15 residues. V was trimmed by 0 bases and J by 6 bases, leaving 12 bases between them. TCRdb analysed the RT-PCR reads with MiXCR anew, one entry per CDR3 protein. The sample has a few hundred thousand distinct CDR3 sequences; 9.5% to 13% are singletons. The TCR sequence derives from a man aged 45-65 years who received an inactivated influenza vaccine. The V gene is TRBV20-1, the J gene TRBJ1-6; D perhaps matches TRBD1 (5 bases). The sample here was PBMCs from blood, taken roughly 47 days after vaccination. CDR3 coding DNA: TGCAGTGCTAGAGATATTAGGGGTTTTAATTCACCCCTCCACTTT. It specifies CSARDIRGFNSPLHF.